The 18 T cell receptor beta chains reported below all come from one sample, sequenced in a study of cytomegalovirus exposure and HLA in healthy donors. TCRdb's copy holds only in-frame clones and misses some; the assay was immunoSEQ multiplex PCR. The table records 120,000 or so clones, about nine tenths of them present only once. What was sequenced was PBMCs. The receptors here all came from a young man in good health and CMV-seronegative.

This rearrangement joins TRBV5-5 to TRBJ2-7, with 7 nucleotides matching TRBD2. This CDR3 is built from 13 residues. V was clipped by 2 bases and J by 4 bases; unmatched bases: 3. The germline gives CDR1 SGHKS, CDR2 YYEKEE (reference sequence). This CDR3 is CASSLSGGYEQYF. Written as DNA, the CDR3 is TGTGCCAGCAGCTTATCGGGGGGATACGAGCAGTACTTC.

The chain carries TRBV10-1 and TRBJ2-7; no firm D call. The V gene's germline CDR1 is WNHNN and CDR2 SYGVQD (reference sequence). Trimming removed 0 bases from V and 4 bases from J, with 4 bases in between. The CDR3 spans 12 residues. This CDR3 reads CASSESNYEQYF. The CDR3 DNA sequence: TGCGCCAGCAGTGAGTCCAATTACGAGCAGTACTTC.

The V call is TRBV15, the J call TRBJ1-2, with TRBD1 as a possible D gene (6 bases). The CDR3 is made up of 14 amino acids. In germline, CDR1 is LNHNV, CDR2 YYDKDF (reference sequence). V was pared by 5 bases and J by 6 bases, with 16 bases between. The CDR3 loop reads CATSLRGGRNGYTF. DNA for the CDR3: TGTGCCACCAGCTTAAGAGGGGGTCGAAATGGCTACACCTTC.

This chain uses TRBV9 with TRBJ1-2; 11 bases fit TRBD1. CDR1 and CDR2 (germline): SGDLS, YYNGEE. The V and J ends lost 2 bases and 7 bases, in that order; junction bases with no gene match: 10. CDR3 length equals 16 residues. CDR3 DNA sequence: TGTGCCAGCAGCGTTTCCGGGACAGGGGGGTATAGTGGCTACACCTTC. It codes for CASSVSGTGGYSGYTF.

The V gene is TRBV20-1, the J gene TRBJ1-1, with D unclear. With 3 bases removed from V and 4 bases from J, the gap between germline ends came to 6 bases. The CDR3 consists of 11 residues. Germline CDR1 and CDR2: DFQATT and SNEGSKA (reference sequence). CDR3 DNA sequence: TGCAGTGCTAGCTTACTCACTGAAGCTTTCTTT. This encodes CSASLLTEAFF.

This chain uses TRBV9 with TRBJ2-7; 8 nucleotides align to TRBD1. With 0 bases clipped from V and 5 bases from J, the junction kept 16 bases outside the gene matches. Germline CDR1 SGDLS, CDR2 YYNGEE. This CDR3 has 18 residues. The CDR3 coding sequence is TGTGCCAGCAGCGTAGTTCCCTCATCCGGGACAGGAGGCCACGAGCAGTACTTC. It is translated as CASSVVPSSGTGGHEQYF.

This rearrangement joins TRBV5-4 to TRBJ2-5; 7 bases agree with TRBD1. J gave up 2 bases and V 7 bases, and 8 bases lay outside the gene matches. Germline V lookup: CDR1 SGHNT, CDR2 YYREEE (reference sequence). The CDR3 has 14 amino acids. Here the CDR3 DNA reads TGTGCCAGCTCCCCCAGGGGGTTTCAAGAGACCCAGTACTTC. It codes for CASSPRGFQETQYF.

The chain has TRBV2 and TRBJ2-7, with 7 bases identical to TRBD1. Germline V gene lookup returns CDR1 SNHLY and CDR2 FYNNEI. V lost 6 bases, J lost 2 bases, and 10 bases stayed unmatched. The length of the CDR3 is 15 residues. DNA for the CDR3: TGTGCCAGCAGGGCAAATTCGGGACAGACCTACGAGCAGTACTTC. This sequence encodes CASRANSGQTYEQYF.

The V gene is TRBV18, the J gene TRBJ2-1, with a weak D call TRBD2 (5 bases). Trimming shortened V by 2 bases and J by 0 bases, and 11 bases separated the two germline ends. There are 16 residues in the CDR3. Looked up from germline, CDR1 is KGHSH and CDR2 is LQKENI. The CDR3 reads CASSPILGSSYNEQFF. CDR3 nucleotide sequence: TGTGCCAGCTCACCAATACTGGGGAGCTCCTACAATGAGCAGTTCTTC.

In nucleotides, the CDR3 is TGTGCCAGCCGGGGTCGGCTACACTCCTACGAGCAGTACTTC. Its translation: CASRGRLHSYEQYF. The chain joins TRBV6-5 to TRBJ2-7; D possibly corresponds to TRBD2 (5 bases). V shed 8 bases and J shed 0 bases, with 14 bases lying between them. Germline CDR1 and CDR2: MNHEY and SVGAGI. The CDR3 has 14 amino acids.

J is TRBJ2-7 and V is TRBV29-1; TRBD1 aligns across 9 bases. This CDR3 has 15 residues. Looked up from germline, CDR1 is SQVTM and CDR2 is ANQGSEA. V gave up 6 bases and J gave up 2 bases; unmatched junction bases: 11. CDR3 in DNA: TGCAGCGTCGCAAAGGGGGACAGGGCCACCTACGAGCAGTACTTC. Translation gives CSVAKGDRATYEQYF.

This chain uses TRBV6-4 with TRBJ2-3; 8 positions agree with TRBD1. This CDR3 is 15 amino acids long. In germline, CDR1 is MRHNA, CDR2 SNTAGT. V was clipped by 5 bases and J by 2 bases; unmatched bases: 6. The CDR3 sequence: CASSFGTGSTDTQYF. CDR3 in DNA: TGTGCCAGCAGTTTCGGGACAGGCTCCACAGATACGCAGTATTTT.

As DNA, the CDR3 is TGTGCCAGCAGCTTGGCGGGGGTTGGGACAGGGTCCACAGATACGCAGTATTTT. This codes for CASSLAGVGTGSTDTQYF. The V gene is TRBV5-4, the J gene TRBJ2-3, with 9 bases lining up with TRBD1. CDR1 and CDR2 (germline): SGHNT, YYREEE (reference sequence). V gave up 0 bases and J gave up 2 bases; unmatched junction bases: 10. This CDR3 has 18 amino acids.

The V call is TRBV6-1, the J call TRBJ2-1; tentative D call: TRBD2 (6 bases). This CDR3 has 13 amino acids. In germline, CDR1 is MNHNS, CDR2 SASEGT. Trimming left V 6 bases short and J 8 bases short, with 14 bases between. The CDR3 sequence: CASRRGLGDEQFF. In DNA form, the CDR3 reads TGTGCCAGCAGAAGGGGACTTGGGGATGAGCAGTTCTTC.

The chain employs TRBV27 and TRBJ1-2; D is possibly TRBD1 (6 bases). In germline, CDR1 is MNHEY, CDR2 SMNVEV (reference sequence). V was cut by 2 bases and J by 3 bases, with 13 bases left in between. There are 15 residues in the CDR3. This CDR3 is CASSLEAGAYYGYTF. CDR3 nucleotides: TGTGCCAGCAGTTTAGAGGCAGGGGCGTACTATGGCTACACCTTC.

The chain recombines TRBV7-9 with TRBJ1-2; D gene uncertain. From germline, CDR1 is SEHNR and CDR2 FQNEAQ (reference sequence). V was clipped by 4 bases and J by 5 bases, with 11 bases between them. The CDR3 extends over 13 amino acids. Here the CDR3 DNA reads TGTGCCAGCAGCTCCAGGACTGAGTATGGCTACACCTTC. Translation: CASSSRTEYGYTF.

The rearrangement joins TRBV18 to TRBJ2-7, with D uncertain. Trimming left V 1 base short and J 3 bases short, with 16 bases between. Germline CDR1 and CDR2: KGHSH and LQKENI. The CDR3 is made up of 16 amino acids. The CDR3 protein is CASSPLSQISYYEQYF. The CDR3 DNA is TGTGCCAGCTCACCACTTTCGCAGATCTCTTACTACGAGCAGTACTTC. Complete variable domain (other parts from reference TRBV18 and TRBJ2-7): NAGVMQNPRHLVRRRGQEARLRCSPMKGHSHVYWYRQLPEEGLKFMVYLQKENIIDESGMPKERFSAEFPKEGPSILRIQQVVRGDSAAYFCASSPLSQISYYEQYFGPGTRLTVT.

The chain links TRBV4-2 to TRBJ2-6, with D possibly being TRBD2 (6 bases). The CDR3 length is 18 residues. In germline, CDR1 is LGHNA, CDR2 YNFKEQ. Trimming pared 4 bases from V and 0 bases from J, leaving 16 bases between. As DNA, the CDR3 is TGTGCCAGCAGCCCCCGAGCGGGCTCGAACTCTGGGGCCAACGTCCTGACTTTC. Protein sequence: CASSPRAGSNSGANVLTF.